A single TCR beta chain is shown here with its context. The antigen remains unidentified. These data come from a study of cytomegalovirus exposure and HLA in healthy donors. Researchers ran the PCR with 60 Vbeta and 13 Jbeta primers. Profiling relied on immunoSEQ multiplex PCR, and the TCRdb table lists in-frame clones only, not all of them. Of roughly 180,000 clones in the sample, 70% to 75% are singletons; the top ten hold roughly 3%. Study outcomes and limitations: The authors confirmed in vitro that a few CMV-associated chains were specific for CMV antigens. It was taken for granted in presence/absence analyses that sequencing depth across donors was roughly uniform.

Germline CDR1 reads DFQATT; CDR2 reads SNEGSKA (reference sequence). This CDR3 comprises 11 residues. Deletions cut 3 bases from V and 4 bases from J, with 4 bases between. The clonotype was recovered from a male donor in good health and CMV-seronegative. The chain carries TRBV20-1 and TRBJ2-4; unclear D gene. The specimen was PBMCs. CDR3 coding DNA: TGCAGTGCTAGGCGTAAAAACATTCAGTACTTC. Translating it yields CSARRKNIQYF.